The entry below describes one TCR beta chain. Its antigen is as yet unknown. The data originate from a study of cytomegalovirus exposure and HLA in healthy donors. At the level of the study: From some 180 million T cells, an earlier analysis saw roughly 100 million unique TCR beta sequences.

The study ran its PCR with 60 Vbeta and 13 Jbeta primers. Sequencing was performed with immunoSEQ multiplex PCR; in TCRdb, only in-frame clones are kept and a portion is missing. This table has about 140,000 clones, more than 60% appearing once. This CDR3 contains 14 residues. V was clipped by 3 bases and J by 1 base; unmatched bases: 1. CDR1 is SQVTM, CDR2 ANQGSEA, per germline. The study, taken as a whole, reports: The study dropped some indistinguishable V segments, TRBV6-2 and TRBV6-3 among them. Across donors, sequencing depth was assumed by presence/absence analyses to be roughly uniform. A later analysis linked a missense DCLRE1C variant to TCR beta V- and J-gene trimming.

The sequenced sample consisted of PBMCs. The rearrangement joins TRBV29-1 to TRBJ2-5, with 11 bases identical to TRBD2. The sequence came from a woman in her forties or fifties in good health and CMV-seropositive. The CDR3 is CSVETSGVQETQYF. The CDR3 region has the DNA TGCAGCGTTGAGACTAGCGGGGTCCAAGAGACCCAGTACTTC.